This TCR beta chain is from a study of blood T cell repertoires in COVID-19. About the research overall: Sources were T cells, B-cell-depleted T cells, or PBMCs; the material itself was cDNA or gDNA.

Trimming removed 7 bases from V and 4 bases from J; junction bases left unmatched: 5. The germline CDR1 and CDR2 sequences are MNHEY and SVGAGI. The length of the CDR3 is 14 residues. The method was immunoSEQ multiplex PCR; TCRdb's version includes in-frame clones alone and lacks a portion of them. Counted here are around 100,000 clones, around four fifths occurring once; the ten biggest clones make up roughly 12%. Only one count was recorded for this clone. J is TRBJ2-7 and V is TRBV6-5; 12 bases are shared with TRBD2. This sequence was found in a man aged 45-65 years with active or convalescent COVID-19. The sequenced material came from peripheral blood. The CDR3 region has the DNA TGTGCCAGCACCCTAGCGGGAGGGTCTTACGAGCAGTACTTC. It encodes CASTLAGGSYEQYF.